The entry that follows covers one T cell receptor beta chain sequence. The CDR3 contains 12 residues. Per germline, CDR1 LNHNV and CDR2 YYDKDF (reference sequence). The junction had 2 bases not matched to a gene; V was cut back by 0 bases and J by 12 bases. This entry is derived from a study of blood T cell repertoires in COVID-19. Data came from immunoSEQ multiplex PCR; TCRdb stores just in-frame clones and leaves some out. This table has roughly 410,000 clones, about 89% appearing once. The clonotype comes from a woman aged 40-49 years with COVID-19, enrolled during active disease. The sample comprised peripheral blood. The chain joins TRBV15 to TRBJ1-5, with 7 positions matching TRBD1. The CDR3: CATSRDRTGQHF. The CDR3 nucleotides are TGTGCCACCAGCAGAGACCGGACAGGCCAGCATTTT. Combining the CDR3 with reference TRBV15 and TRBJ1-5 gives the whole variable domain DAMVIQNPRYQVTQFGKPVTLSCSQTLNHNVMYWYQQKSSQAPKLLFHYYDKDFNNEADTPDNFQSRRPNTSFCFLDIRSPGLGDTAMYLCATSRDRTGQHFGDGTRLSIL.